This TCR beta chain stems from a study of cytomegalovirus exposure and HLA in healthy donors. Study results and caveats: TCR beta V- and J-gene trimming was later associated with a missense DCLRE1C variant.

In the case of this clone: Its target is unknown.

Both 60 Vbeta primers and 13 Jbeta primers went into the PCR. Measured with immunoSEQ multiplex PCR; TCRdb has only the in-frame clones, and not every one. The data show 110,000 to 150,000 clones, with 78% seen just once and over 2.5% held by the top ten. CDR1 is KGHSH and CDR2 is LQKENI in the germline V gene. The V end lost 2 bases, the J end lost 4 bases, and 8 bases lay between the germline ends. This CDR3 spans 13 amino acids. The V call is TRBV18, the J call TRBJ1-2, with D uncertain. The sample was PBMCs. The sequence was collected from a male donor in good health and CMV-seronegative. The CDR3 here is CASSPGRSYGYTF. The CDR3 DNA follows: TGTGCCAGCTCACCAGGAAGGAGCTATGGCTACACCTTC.